A single sample is the source of the 5 T cell receptor beta chains below, sequenced in a study of siplizumab effects on memory and regulatory T cells. Produced via immunoSEQ multiplex PCR; TCRdb's table is partial and in-frame only. The repertoire holds about 85,000 clones, around 93% seen once, with roughly 20% in the top ten. Sequenced material: CD8+ T cells sorted from blood. These receptor sequences come from a human donor in good health.

V and J are TRBV2 and TRBJ1-1; 9 bases align to TRBD1. The CDR3 is made up of 16 amino acids. V lost 6 bases and J lost 4; bases outside the gene matches: 12. Germline values: CDR1 SNHLY, CDR2 FYNNEI. The CDR3 here is CASRLSRDRVVTEAFF. In DNA, the CDR3 is TGTGCCAGCAGACTCTCCCGGGACAGGGTCGTCACTGAAGCTTTCTTT. The variable domain in full, completed from reference TRBV2 and TRBJ1-1, reads EPEVTQTPSHQVTQMGQEVILRCVPISNHLYFYWYRQILGQKVEFLVSFYNNEISEKSEIFDDQFSVERPDGSNFTLKIRSTKLEDSAMYFCASRLSRDRVVTEAFFGQGTRLTVV.

CDR3 nucleotides: TGTGCCAGCAGCTCCGGGGCCTCCTACGAGCAGTACTTC. Protein: CASSSGASYEQYF. This rearrangement joins TRBV7-9 to TRBJ2-7, with D perhaps being TRBD1 or TRBD2 (5 bases each). CDR1 is SEHNR and CDR2 is FQNEAQ in the germline V gene (reference sequence). This CDR3 has 13 residues. The V and J ends lost 4 bases and 0 bases respectively, with 7 bases between them. The full variable domain, rest sourced from reference TRBV7-9 and TRBJ2-7, is DTGVSQNPRHKITKRGQNVTFRCDPISEHNRLYWYRQTLGQGPEFLTYFQNEAQLEKSRLLSDRFSAERPKGSFSTLEIQRTEQGDSAMYLCASSSGASYEQYFGPGTRLTVT.

The chain recombines TRBV29-1 with TRBJ1-2; D ambiguous. CDR1 SQVTM and CDR2 ANQGSEA come from the germline V gene. The CDR3 consists of 13 residues. V dropped 5 bases and J dropped 8 bases, with 18 bases sitting between them. CDR3 in DNA: TGCAGCGTTCGCGACCCCGAGCAACTGGGCTACACCTTC. Residues: CSVRDPEQLGYTF.

V is TRBV11-2 and J is TRBJ1-4; D gene ambiguous. CDR1 is SGHAT, CDR2 FQNNGV, per germline. The germline V and J ends were trimmed by 1 base and 0 bases, with 9 bases remaining between them. There are 16 residues in the CDR3. The CDR3 DNA reads TGTGCCAGCAGCTTAGCTTTGAGTTCAACTAATGAAAAACTGTTTTTT. Translation: CASSLALSSTNEKLFF.

The chain recombines TRBV9 with TRBJ2-1; 12 nucleotides align to TRBD1. The CDR3 covers 16 residues. The germline V gene encodes CDR1 SGDLS and CDR2 YYNGEE. V gave up 3 bases and J gave up 6 bases; unmatched junction bases: 7. The CDR3 here is CASSASGTGGSNEQFF. CDR3 in DNA: TGTGCCAGCAGCGCTTCGGGGACAGGGGGCTCCAATGAGCAGTTCTTC. Full variable domain (missing parts from reference TRBV9 and TRBJ2-1): DSGVTQTPKHLITATGQRVTLRCSPRSGDLSVYWYQQSLDQGLQFLIQYYNGEERAKGNILERFSAQQFPDLHSELNLSSLELGDSALYFCASSASGTGGSNEQFFGPGTRLTVL.